These 6 T cell receptor beta chains originate from one sample sequenced in a study of T cell repertoires in cytomegalovirus infection. TCRdb re-derived calls from the reads in MiXCR, one entry per CDR3 protein. The sample lists about 740,000 distinct CDR3 sequences; about a third were seen once. The specimen sequenced was PBMCs. The receptors originated from a human donor in good health (CMV status not recorded). Some clones in this sample may be carry-over from other donors' samples.

As concerns this clonotype: A much bigger clone sits one base away, suggesting this may be a read error. The genes are TRBV3-1 and TRBJ2-3, with 8 bases fitting TRBD2. Trimming took 1 base from V and 2 from J; bases not matched to a gene: 11. Germline V gene sequence: CDR1 LGHDT, CDR2 YNNKEL (reference sequence). The CDR3 is made up of 18 amino acids. CDR3 bases: TGTGCCAGCAGCCAAGTAGGGGCACTAGCGGCCCCCACAGATACGCAGTATTTT. Translation: CASSQVGALAAPTDTQYF.

This clonotype was observed a handful of times. This chain uses TRBV28 with TRBJ2-1; 10 bases are a match to TRBD2. The ends lost 2 bases at V and 3 bases at J; junction bases unmatched: 4. Germline V gene sequence: CDR1 MDHEN, CDR2 SYDVKM. The CDR3 spans 16 residues. The CDR3 coding sequence is TGTGCCAGCAGTTTAGAGTCTAGCGGGGGCTACAATGAGCAGTTCTTC. Translation: CASSLESSGGYNEQFF.

This clonotype was found a few times. The chain is built from TRBV7-2 and TRBJ1-2; no reliable D call. CDR1 is SGHTA and CDR2 is FQGNSA in the germline V gene. The CDR3 contains 13 residues. The V end was cut by 11 bases, the J end by 0 bases, with 13 bases between. In DNA form, the CDR3 reads TGTGCCGGCTCCGGGTGGGCTAACTATGGCTACACCTTC. Translation gives CAGSGWANYGYTF.

The chain joins TRBV5-4 to TRBJ2-3; the D gene is possibly TRBD1 (6 bases). This CDR3 region has 16 residues. The germline V gene has CDR1 SGHNT and CDR2 YYREEE (reference sequence). Trimming cost V 4 bases and J 2 bases, with 17 bases left between them. CDR3 nucleotide sequence: TGTGCCAGCAGCACCGCCGGGACACCGTTCACAGATACGCAGTATTTT. Residues: CASSTAGTPFTDTQYF.

This clonotype was picked up many times. The rearrangement joins TRBV7-6 to TRBJ2-5; the D is unclear. V lost 1 base to trimming and J lost 2 bases, with 8 bases between them. This CDR3 has 14 residues. The germline V gene encodes CDR1 SGHVS and CDR2 FNYEAQ. Here the CDR3 reads CASSLDYGQETQYF. CDR3 bases: TGTGCCAGCAGCTTAGATTACGGACAAGAGACCCAGTACTTC.

The chain has TRBV12-3 or TRBV12-4 and TRBJ2-2; D call uncertain. The germline V and J ends were trimmed by 7 bases and 3 bases, with 6 bases remaining between them. The CDR3 has 12 residues. The CDR3 reads CASILYTGELFF. In DNA, the CDR3 is TGTGCCAGCATTCTCTACACCGGGGAGCTGTTTTTT.